This T cell receptor (beta chain) was captured by sequencing in a study of blood T cell repertoires in COVID-19 (dated by TCRdb to about 2020). General notes on the study: Samples from collaborators originated in the United States, Italy and Spain and spanned both the acute and convalescent phases of COVID-19. The samples were drawn from two sources: the first 160 participants of the ongoing ImmuneRACE study, and over 1,000 subjects contributed by 6 global collaborators. The prospective study material was composed of cDNA or gDNA derived from T cells, B-cell-depleted T cells, or PBMCs. Where available, HLA class I and class II types were obtained from metadata supplied by the sample provider rather than from assay-based typing. A de-identified subject ID, COVID-19 status, age in years and sex were almost always included in the sample metadata. The dataset comprised deeply sampled blood TCRbeta repertoires from subjects exposed to, actively infected with, or recovered from COVID-19. A freely available public database, intended as a resource for researchers studying the immune response to SARS-CoV-2, is where the repertoires were released.

Each collaborating institution followed its own protocols to collect whole blood in K2EDTA tubes. Collaborator samples were shipped for TCRbeta analysis as frozen whole blood, isolated PBMCs, or DNA extracted from either sample type. Overall study outcomes, separate from this receptor: Clinical and demographic metadata were provided uncurated, with the amount varying by source and participant.

TCRbeta CDR3 regions were amplified from genomic DNA using the immunoSEQ Assay, a bias-controlled multiplex PCR. The published analysis was carried out like this. The number of nucleated cells in each sample was estimated by amplification of reference gene primers within the assay. To quantify the absolute abundance of each unique TCRbeta CDR3 rearrangement, sequence reads were collapsed and filtered. For each sample, productive Simpson clonality was calculated as the square root of Simpson's diversity index across productive rearrangements. Sourced from immuneACCESS, this table was stored by TCRdb with only in-frame sequences that have V and J called. A share of the clones is absent; for the studies checked, an unresolved V gene accounts for under half, and the remainder has no known explanation. D and trimming come from the DNA, and the V and J calls and clone size come from that table. This sample gives about 200,000 clones in total; 80% to 90% of them show up just once. Roughly 13% of the sample is held by the ten biggest clonotypes.

Turning to this clone: Its antigen is not yet known. No base qualities exist here, and no much larger clone lies one base off it.

The CDR3 runs 11 amino acids, cysteine and phenylalanine included. Only CDR3 DNA remains: 33 bases, in frame from the first base. CDR1 and CDR2 are drawn from the germline V gene (reference sequence): MNHNY, SVGAGI. V and J are truncated by 6 bases and 0 bases respectively, leaving an intervening sequence of 3 bases. Sample: peripheral blood. The origin of this receptor is a human donor in a cohort sampled during active COVID-19. The V gene is TRBV6-6 and the J gene is TRBJ2-7; the D gene lacks a confident call. The DNA sequence reads TGTGCCAGCAGGAGCTCCTACGAGCAGTACTTC. Its protein reads: CASRSSYEQYF.